Presented here are 9 T cell receptor beta chains from one specimen sequenced in a study of siplizumab effects on memory and regulatory T cells. Generated by immunoSEQ multiplex PCR, the TCRdb table keeps only in-frame clones and is missing some. Among about 10,000 clones, roughly 45% were seen once, and the ten largest hold about 10%. Their target antigens are unknown. Cells that made up the mixed lymphocyte reaction were cocultured at 37°C for around six days. Sequenced input: CFSE-low (dividing) CD8+ T cells sorted from an allogeneic mixed lymphocyte reaction. Receptor source: a human donor in good health; the cells came from an allogeneic mixed lymphocyte reaction.

This clone was detected only once. A much larger clone differs by one base, so this may be a read error. The sample holds other DNA sequences that translate to the same CDR3. The V call is TRBV7-9, the J call TRBJ1-2; D remains unclear. V lost 8 bases and J 0 bases, leaving 7 bases between the germline ends. The CDR3 contains 12 residues. The germline V gene encodes CDR1 SEHNR and CDR2 FQNEAQ (reference sequence). CDR3 amino acids: CASAGANYGYTF. The CDR3 DNA reads as TGTGCCAGCGCGGGAGCTAACTATGGCTACACCTTC.

This clone was picked up a small number of times. The chain joins TRBV6-5 to TRBJ2-3, with D possibly matching TRBD2 (6 bases). The CDR3 is 13 amino acids. In germline, CDR1 is MNHEY, CDR2 SVGAGI. V lost 8 bases and J lost 6, with 15 bases in between. The CDR3 DNA is TGTGCCAGCGGGGCGGGGCTCCCCGATACGCAGTATTTT. It translates to CASGAGLPDTQYF.

Only a few counts were recorded for this clone. This chain links TRBV10-2 with TRBJ1-6; maybe TRBD1 (6 bases). V lost 5 bases to trimming and J lost 0 bases, with 17 bases between them. Germline lookup yields CDR1 WSHSY and CDR2 SAAADI. The CDR3 has 18 residues. The chain's CDR3 is CASSIRDIFSSYNSPLHF. The CDR3, as DNA: TGCGCCAGCAGTATACGGGACATTTTTAGCTCCTATAATTCACCCCTCCACTTT.

This clone ranks as medium-sized. The V call is TRBV5-6, the J call TRBJ2-1; 8 bases fit TRBD2. The junction had 5 bases not matched to a gene; V was cut back by 2 bases and J by 4 bases. Germline CDR1 is SGHDT and CDR2 is YYEEEE. The CDR3 is 15 residues long. Here the CDR3 reads CASSLAGVTYNEQFF. Here the CDR3 DNA reads TGTGCCAGCAGCTTAGCGGGGGTAACTTACAATGAGCAGTTCTTC.

This chain uses TRBV27 with TRBJ2-7; D gene uncertain. V was shortened by 4 bases and J by 2 bases, with 9 bases between the two germline ends. The CDR3 spans 13 residues. CDR1 MNHEY and CDR2 SMNVEV come from the germline V gene (reference sequence). The CDR3 DNA reads as TGTGCCAGCAGTTACTCTCAAACCTACGAGCAGTACTTC. Its protein is CASSYSQTYEQYF.

CDR3 protein: CAIRQDRQGAWTEAFF. DNA of the CDR3: TGCGCCATCAGACAAGATCGGCAGGGGGCTTGGACTGAAGCTTTCTTT. V and J are TRBV4-3 and TRBJ1-1, with 8 bases identical to TRBD1. The V and J ends lost 10 bases and 5 bases, in that order; junction bases with no gene match: 18. Germline CDR1 is LGHNA and CDR2 is YSLEER. The CDR3 covers 16 residues.

In this sample, this clone turned up a few times. The V gene is TRBV4-2, the J gene TRBJ2-5; TRBD2 agrees at 10 bases. Germline loops: CDR1 LGHNA, CDR2 YNFKEQ. This CDR3 is built from 14 residues. Trimming took 7 bases from V and 4 from J; bases not matched to a gene: 6. CDR3 nucleotides: TGTGCCAGCACCATAAGCGGGGGGGGAGAGACCCAGTACTTC. It yields the protein CASTISGGGETQYF.

By proportion, this clone is medium-sized (0.01 to 0.1%). The V call is TRBV15, the J call TRBJ2-1; 8 bases are a match to TRBD1. This CDR3 is 17 amino acids long. The J segment lost 8 bases and the V segment lost 0 bases, leaving 12 bases of the junction unmatched. Germline loops: CDR1 LNHNV, CDR2 YYDKDF (reference sequence). Here the CDR3 DNA reads TGTGCCACCAGCAGAGATAGGCCCGGGACAGGTTTGGATGAGCAGTTCTTC. Translation gives CATSRDRPGTGLDEQFF.

This clone appeared once. V usage is TRBV7-6 and J usage is TRBJ1-1; D possibly corresponds to TRBD1 (6 bases). This CDR3 is 15 amino acids long. The V end lost 4 bases, the J end lost 5 bases, and 17 bases lay between the germline ends. Per the germline V gene, CDR1 is SGHVS and CDR2 is FNYEAQ. CDR3 in amino acids: CASSSLQGQKTEAFF. The DNA for the CDR3 is TGTGCCAGCAGCTCACTACAGGGTCAGAAAACTGAAGCTTTCTTT.